This T cell receptor beta chain is drawn from a study of cytomegalovirus exposure and HLA in healthy donors. The study's findings and limits: Later analysis identified a missense DCLRE1C variant that was linked to TCR beta V- and J-gene trimming.

CDR3 size: 15 residues. V shed 2 bases, J shed 1 base, and the junction held 4 bases outside the gene matches. The germline gives CDR1 MGHRA, CDR2 YSYEKL. This clone was seen a handful of times. Its antigen is undetermined. Amplification used 60 Vbeta primers and 13 Jbeta primers. Measured with immunoSEQ multiplex PCR; TCRdb has only the in-frame clones, and not every one. The sample holds approximately 120,000 clones, about four fifths seen once. The rearrangement joins TRBV4-1 to TRBJ1-1, with 7 positions matching TRBD1. What was sequenced was PBMCs. The clonotype was recovered from a man aged 40-50 years in good health and CMV-seronegative. The CDR3 reads CASSQSRQGNTEAFF. The CDR3 DNA sequence: TGCGCCAGCAGCCAATCTAGACAGGGGAACACTGAAGCTTTCTTT.